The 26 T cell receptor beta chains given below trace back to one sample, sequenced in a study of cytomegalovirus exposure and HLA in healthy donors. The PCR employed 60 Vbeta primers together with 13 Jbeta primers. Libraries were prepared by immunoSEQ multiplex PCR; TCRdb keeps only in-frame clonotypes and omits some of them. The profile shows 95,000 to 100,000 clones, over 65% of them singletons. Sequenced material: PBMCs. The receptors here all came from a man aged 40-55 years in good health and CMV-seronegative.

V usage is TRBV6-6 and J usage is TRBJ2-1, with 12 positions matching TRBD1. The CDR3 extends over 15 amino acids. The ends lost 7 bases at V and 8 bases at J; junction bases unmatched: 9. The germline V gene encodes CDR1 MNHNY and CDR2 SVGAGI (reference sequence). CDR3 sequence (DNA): TGTGCCAGCACCTCCTTGGGACAGGGGGCTGATGAGCAGTTCTTC. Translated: CASTSLGQGADEQFF.

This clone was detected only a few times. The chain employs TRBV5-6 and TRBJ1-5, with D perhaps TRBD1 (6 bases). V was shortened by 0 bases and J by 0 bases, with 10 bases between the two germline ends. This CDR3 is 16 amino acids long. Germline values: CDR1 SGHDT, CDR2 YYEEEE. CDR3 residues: CASSLGAQGSNQPQHF. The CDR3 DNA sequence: TGTGCCAGCAGCTTGGGGGCACAGGGTAGCAATCAGCCCCAGCATTTT. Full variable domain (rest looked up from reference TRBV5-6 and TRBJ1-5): DAGVTQSPTHLIKTRGQQVTLRCSPKSGHDTVSWYQQALGQGPQFIFQYYEEEERQRGNFPDRFSGHQFPNYSSELNVNALLLGDSALYLCASSLGAQGSNQPQHFGDGTRLSIL.

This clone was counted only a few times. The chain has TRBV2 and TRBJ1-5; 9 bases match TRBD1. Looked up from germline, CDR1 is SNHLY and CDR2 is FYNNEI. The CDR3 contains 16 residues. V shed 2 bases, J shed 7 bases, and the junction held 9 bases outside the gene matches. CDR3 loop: CASSERTGGKGQPQHF. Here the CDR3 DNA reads TGTGCCAGCAGTGAAAGAACAGGGGGCAAGGGACAGCCCCAGCATTTT.

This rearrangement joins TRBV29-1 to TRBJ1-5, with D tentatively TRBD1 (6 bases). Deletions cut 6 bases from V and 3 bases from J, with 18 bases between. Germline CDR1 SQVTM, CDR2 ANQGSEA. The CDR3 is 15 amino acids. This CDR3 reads CSVKGGAGDNQPQHF. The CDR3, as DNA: TGCAGCGTCAAAGGGGGGGCAGGGGACAATCAGCCCCAGCATTTT.

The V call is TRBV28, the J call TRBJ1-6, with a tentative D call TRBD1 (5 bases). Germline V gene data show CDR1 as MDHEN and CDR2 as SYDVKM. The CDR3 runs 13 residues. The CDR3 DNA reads TGTGCAGCGGGGAACAGGAATAATTCACCCCTCCACTTT. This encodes CAAGNRNNSPLHF.

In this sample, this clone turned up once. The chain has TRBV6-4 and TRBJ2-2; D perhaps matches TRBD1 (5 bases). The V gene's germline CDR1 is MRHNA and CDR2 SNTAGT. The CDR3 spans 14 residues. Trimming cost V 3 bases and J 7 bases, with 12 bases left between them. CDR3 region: CASSETDFSGELFF. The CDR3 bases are TGTGCCAGCAGTGAGACAGATTTTAGCGGGGAGCTGTTTTTT.

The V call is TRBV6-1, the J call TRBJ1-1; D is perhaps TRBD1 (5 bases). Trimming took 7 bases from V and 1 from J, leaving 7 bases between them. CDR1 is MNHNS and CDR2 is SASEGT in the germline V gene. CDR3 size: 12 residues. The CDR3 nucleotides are TGTGCCAGCACTGACAGGAACACTGAAGCTTTCTTT. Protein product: CASTDRNTEAFF.

The CDR3 nucleotides are TGCGCCAGCAGCCCGGGGGACAGGGAGCTGGGTGAGCAGTTCTTC. Translating it yields CASSPGDRELGEQFF. The V and J genes are TRBV5-1 and TRBJ2-1; TRBD1 matches at 9 bases. The germline gives CDR1 SGHRS, CDR2 YFSETQ. The CDR3 contains 15 residues. J lost 9 bases, V lost 4 bases, and 11 bases had no gene match.

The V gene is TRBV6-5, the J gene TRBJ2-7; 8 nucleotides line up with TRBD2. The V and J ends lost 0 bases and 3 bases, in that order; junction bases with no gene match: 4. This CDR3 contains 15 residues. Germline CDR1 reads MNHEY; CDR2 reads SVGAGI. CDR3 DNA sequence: TGTGCCAGCAGTTACTCGAAGCGGGGGAACTACGAGCAGTACTTC. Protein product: CASSYSKRGNYEQYF.

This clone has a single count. The CDR3 loop is CAWSVQDVNEKLFF. For the CDR3, the DNA is TGTGCCTGGAGTGTACAGGACGTTAATGAAAAACTGTTTTTT. The chain employs TRBV30 and TRBJ1-4, with D perhaps TRBD1 (5 bases). V lost 0 bases and J lost 4, with 9 bases in between. From germline, CDR1 is GTSNPN and CDR2 SVGIG (reference sequence). The CDR3 runs to 14 residues.

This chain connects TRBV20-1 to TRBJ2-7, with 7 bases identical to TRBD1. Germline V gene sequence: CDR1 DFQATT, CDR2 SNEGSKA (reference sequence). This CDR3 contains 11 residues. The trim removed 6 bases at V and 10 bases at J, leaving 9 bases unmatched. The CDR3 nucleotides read TGCAGTGCGTGGGACAGCGACTTCCAGTACTTC. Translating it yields CSAWDSDFQYF.

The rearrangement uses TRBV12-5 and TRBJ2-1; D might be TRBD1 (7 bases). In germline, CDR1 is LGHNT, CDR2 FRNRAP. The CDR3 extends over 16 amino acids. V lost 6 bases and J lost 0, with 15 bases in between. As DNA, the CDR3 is TGTGCTAGTGGCACGGGGGCAGGGGGCTCCTACAATGAGCAGTTCTTC. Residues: CASGTGAGGSYNEQFF.

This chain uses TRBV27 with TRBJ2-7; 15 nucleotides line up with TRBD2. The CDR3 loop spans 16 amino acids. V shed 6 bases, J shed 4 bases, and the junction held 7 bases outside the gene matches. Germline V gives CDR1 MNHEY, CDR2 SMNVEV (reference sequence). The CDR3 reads CASRSGGTSGGYEQYF. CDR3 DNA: TGTGCCAGCAGAAGTGGAGGGACTAGCGGGGGGTACGAGCAGTACTTC.

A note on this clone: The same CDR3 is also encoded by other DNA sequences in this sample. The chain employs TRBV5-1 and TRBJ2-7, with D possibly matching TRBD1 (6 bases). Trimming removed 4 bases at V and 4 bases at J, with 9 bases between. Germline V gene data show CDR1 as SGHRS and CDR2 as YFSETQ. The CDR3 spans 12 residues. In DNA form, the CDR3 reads TGCGCCAGCAGCCTCGGACAGTACGAGCAGTACTTC. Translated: CASSLGQYEQYF. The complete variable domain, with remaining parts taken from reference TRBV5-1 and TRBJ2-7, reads KAGVTQTPRYLIKTRGQQVTLSCSPISGHRSVSWYQQTPGQGLQFLFEYFSETQRNKGNFPGRFSGRQFSNSRSEMNVSTLELGDSALYLCASSLGQYEQYFGPGTRLTVT.

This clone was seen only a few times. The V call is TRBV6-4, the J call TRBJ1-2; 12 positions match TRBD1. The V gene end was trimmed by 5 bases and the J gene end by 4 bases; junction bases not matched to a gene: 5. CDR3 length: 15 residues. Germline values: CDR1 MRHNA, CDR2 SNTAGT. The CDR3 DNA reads TGTGCCAGCAGTCCCGGGACAGGGGGCCGCTATGGCTACACCTTC. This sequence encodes CASSPGTGGRYGYTF.

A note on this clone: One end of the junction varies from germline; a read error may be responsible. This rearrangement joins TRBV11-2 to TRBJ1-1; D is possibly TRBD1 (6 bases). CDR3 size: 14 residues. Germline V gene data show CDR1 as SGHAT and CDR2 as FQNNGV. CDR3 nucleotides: TGTGCCAGCAGCCCACAGGGTAGGAACGCTGAAGCTTTCTTT. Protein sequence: CASSPQGRNAEAFF.

CDR3 sequence: CASGQGPDTQYF. The CDR3 nucleotides are TGTGCCTCTGGACAGGGTCCAGATACGCAGTATTTT. The V gene is TRBV9, the J gene TRBJ2-3; 8 bases agree with TRBD1. J gave up 4 bases and V 10 bases, and 5 bases lay outside the gene matches. The germline CDR1 and CDR2 sequences are SGDLS and YYNGEE. This CDR3 has 12 residues.

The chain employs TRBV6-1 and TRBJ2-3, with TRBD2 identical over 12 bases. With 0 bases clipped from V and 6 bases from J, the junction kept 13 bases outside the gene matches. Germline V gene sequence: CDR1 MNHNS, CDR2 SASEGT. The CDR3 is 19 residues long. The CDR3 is CASSEAQVTSGGHDDTQYF. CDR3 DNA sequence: TGTGCCAGCAGTGAAGCGCAGGTCACTAGCGGGGGGCACGACGATACGCAGTATTTT.

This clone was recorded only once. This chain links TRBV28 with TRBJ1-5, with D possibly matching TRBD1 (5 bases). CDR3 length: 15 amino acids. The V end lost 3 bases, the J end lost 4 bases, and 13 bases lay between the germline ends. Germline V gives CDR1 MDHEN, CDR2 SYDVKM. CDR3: CASSFIGRANQPQHF. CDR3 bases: TGTGCCAGCAGTTTCATTGGCAGGGCTAATCAGCCCCAGCATTTT.

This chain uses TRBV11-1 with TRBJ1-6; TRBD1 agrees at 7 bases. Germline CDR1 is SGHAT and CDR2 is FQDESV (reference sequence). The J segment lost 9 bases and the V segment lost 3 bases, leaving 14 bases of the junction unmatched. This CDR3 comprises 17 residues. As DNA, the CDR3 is TGTGCCAGCAGCTTGGCGGGACAGAGCTTGATCGGTTCACCCCTCCACTTT. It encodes CASSLAGQSLIGSPLHF. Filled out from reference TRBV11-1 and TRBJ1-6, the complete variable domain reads EAEVAQSPRYKITEKSQAVAFWCDPISGHATLYWYRQILGQGPELLVQFQDESVVDDSQLPKDRFSAERLKGVDSTLKIQPAELGDSAMYLCASSLAGQSLIGSPLHFGNGTRLTVT.

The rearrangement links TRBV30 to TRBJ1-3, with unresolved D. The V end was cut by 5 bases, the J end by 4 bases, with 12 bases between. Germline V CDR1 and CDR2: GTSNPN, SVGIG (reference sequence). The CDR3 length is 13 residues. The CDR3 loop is CAWESDSGNTIYF. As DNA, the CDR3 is TGTGCCTGGGAGAGTGATTCCGGAAACACCATATATTTT.

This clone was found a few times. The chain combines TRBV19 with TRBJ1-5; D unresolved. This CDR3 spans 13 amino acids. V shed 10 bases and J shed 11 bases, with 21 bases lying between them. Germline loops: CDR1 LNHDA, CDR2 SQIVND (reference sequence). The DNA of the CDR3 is TGTGCCACCGCAGGAACCCTCGGTCAAACCCAGCATTTT. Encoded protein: CATAGTLGQTQHF.

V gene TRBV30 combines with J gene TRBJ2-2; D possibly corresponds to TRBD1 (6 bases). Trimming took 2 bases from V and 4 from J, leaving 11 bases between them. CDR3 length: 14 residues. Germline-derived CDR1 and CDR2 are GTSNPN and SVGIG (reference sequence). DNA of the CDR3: TGTGCCTGGAGTTCGGACAGTATCACCGGGGAGCTGTTTTTT. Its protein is CAWSSDSITGELFF.

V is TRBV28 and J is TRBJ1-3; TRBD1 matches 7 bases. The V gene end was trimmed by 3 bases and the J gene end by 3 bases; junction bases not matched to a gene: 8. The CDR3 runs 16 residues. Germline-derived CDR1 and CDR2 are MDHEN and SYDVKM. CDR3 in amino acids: CASSFEGAVVGNTIYF. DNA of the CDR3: TGTGCCAGCAGTTTTGAGGGGGCCGTAGTTGGAAACACCATATATTTT.

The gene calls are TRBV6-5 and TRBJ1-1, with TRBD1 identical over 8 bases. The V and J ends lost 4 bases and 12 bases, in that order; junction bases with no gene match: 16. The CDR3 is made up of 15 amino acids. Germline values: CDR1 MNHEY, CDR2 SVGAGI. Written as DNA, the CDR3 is TGTGCCAGCAGTTCTTCTTTAGGACAGGGAGTCCGGACTTTCTTT. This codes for CASSSSLGQGVRTFF.

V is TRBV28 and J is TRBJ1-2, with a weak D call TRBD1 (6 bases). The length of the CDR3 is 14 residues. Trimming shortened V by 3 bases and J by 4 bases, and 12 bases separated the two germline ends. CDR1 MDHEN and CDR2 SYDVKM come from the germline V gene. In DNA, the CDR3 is TGTGCCAGCAGTTTCCAAGACAGGTCCTATGGCTACACCTTC. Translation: CASSFQDRSYGYTF.